The 20 T cell receptor beta chains below all came from one sample that was sequenced in a study of CD8 T cells in Susac syndrome. It was with random hexamers that 0.5 to 1 ug RNA was reverse transcribed. TCRdb processed the immunoSEQ multiplex PCR reads anew with MiXCR; each CDR3 protein has one entry. The repertoire holds 210,000 or so distinct CDR3 sequences, with about 90% as singletons. Sequenced: CD8+ T cells from PBMCs. The receptors originated from a human donor with multiple sclerosis.

The V and J genes are TRBV15 and TRBJ1-1; 8 bases are shared with TRBD1. CDR1 is LNHNV, CDR2 YYDKDF, per germline (reference sequence). This CDR3 comprises 19 residues. Germline trimming cut 2 bases from V and 0 bases from J; bases unmatched to any gene: 14. As DNA, the CDR3 is TGTGCCACCAGCAGACGAAGATTAAACAGGGGGGGGCTGAACACTGAAGCTTTCTTT. It yields the protein CATSRRRLNRGGLNTEAFF.

V usage is TRBV9 and J usage is TRBJ2-5; 13 bases map to TRBD2. This CDR3 comprises 16 residues. Germline CDR1 SGDLS, CDR2 YYNGEE. V trimming: 3 bases; J trimming: 0 bases; junction bases outside the gene matches: 2. This CDR3 reads CASSAGLAGDQETQYF. The CDR3 DNA sequence: TGTGCCAGCAGCGCTGGACTAGCGGGGGACCAAGAGACCCAGTACTTC. The complete variable domain, with remaining parts taken from reference TRBV9 and TRBJ2-5, reads DSGVTQTPKHLITATGQRVTLRCSPRSGDLSVYWYQQSLDQGLQFLIQYYNGEERAKGNILERFSAQQFPDLHSELNLSSLELGDSALYFCASSAGLAGDQETQYFGPGTRLLVL.

The chain couples TRBV25-1 to TRBJ1-1; D is unclear. Germline CDR1 is MGHDK and CDR2 is SYGVNS. The CDR3 consists of 13 residues. Trimming stripped 4 bases from V and 4 bases from J, with 10 bases between. This chain's CDR3 is CASSGTFLTEAFF. The CDR3 nucleotides are TGTGCCAGCAGTGGGACCTTCCTCACTGAAGCTTTCTTT.

This chain links TRBV18 with TRBJ2-5; D not resolved. Trimming pared 6 bases from V and 7 bases from J, leaving 12 bases between. The CDR3 extends over 12 amino acids. CDR1 is KGHSH and CDR2 is LQKENI in the germline V gene. CDR3 region: CASSTPVGTQYF. The CDR3 DNA is TGTGCCAGCTCCACACCGGTCGGGACCCAGTACTTC.

The chain recombines TRBV28 with TRBJ2-3; D gene uncertain. Trimming removed 5 bases from V and 1 base from J, with 16 bases in between. The CDR3 is 16 residues long. Germline CDR1 and CDR2: MDHEN and SYDVKM. The CDR3: CASSPGRNWGTDTQYF. For the CDR3, the DNA is TGTGCCAGCAGTCCCGGACGCAACTGGGGCACAGATACGCAGTATTTT.

The chain is built from TRBV24-1 and TRBJ1-2; D is unresolved. V was cut by 2 bases and J by 4 bases, with 7 bases left in between. CDR1 and CDR2 (germline): KGHDR, SFDVKD. The CDR3 runs 13 residues. The CDR3, as DNA: TGTGCCACCAGTGATTCGGAGACCTATGGCTACACCTTC. Translation: CATSDSETYGYTF.

The chain employs TRBV6-2 or TRBV6-3 and TRBJ2-1; D not resolved. From germline, CDR1 is MNHEY and CDR2 SVGEGT. The CDR3 length is 14 residues. V was pared by 4 bases and J by 3 bases, with 10 bases between. CDR3 loop: CASSSFSGYNEQFF. CDR3 coding DNA: TGTGCCAGCAGTTCCTTCTCTGGCTACAATGAGCAGTTCTTC.

The chain carries TRBV27 and TRBJ2-1, with a possible D match to TRBD2 (6 bases). V shed 2 bases and J shed 4 bases, with 12 bases lying between them. The CDR3 runs 15 residues. The germline V gene encodes CDR1 MNHEY and CDR2 SMNVEV (reference sequence). This chain's CDR3 is CASSLHVGTYNEQFF. CDR3 in DNA: TGTGCCAGCAGTTTACACGTCGGGACTTACAATGAGCAGTTCTTC.

This rearrangement joins TRBV25-1 to TRBJ2-3; the match to TRBD1 covers 10 bases. CDR1 and CDR2 from the germline V gene are MGHDK and SYGVNS. V gave up 6 bases and J gave up 7 bases; unmatched junction bases: 4. CDR3 length equals 13 residues. This chain's CDR3 is CASRGTGDHTQYF. The CDR3 DNA reads as TGTGCCAGCAGAGGGACAGGGGACCATACGCAGTATTTT.

The V and J genes are TRBV1 and TRBJ2-1; TRBD2 is the table's D call, not checked against the DNA. TRBV1 counts as a pseudogene. CDR3 size: 10 residues. The CDR3: CTSSQGLQFF. CDR3 bases: TGCACCAGCAGCCAGGGCCTCCAGTTCTTC.

This clonotype was seen just once. This chain uses TRBV2 with TRBJ2-7; no firm D call. The CDR3 consists of 15 residues. The germline V gene has CDR1 SNHLY and CDR2 FYNNEI. V lost 0 bases to trimming and J lost 2 bases, with 11 bases between them. CDR3 protein: CASSEAPLPPYEQYF. The CDR3 DNA is TGTGCCAGCAGTGAAGCGCCACTTCCCCCCTACGAGCAGTACTTC.

The rearrangement links TRBV6-5 to TRBJ2-3, with 11 bases aligning to TRBD2. V shed 6 bases, J shed 1 base, and the junction held 3 bases outside the gene matches. This CDR3 spans 15 amino acids. In germline, CDR1 is MNHEY, CDR2 SVGAGI. CDR3 coding DNA: TGTGCCAGCAGGGGGGGACTAGCGGGCACAGATACGCAGTATTTT. It encodes CASRGGLAGTDTQYF.

This sequence joins TRBV6-6 and TRBJ2-7, with a weak D call TRBD1 (6 bases). The CDR3 runs 14 residues. The germline gives CDR1 MNHNY, CDR2 SVGAGI (reference sequence). The ends were cut back, 5 bases at V and 3 bases at J, with 14 bases in the middle. The CDR3 loop reads CASSAPDSRYEQYF. The DNA for the CDR3 is TGTGCCAGCAGTGCCCCGGACAGCCGCTACGAGCAGTACTTC.

This clonotype was recorded a few times. The V gene is TRBV4-1, the J gene TRBJ2-7; tentatively, D is TRBD2 (6 bases). V was pared by 0 bases and J by 5 bases, with 11 bases between. This CDR3 contains 14 residues. Germline assignment: CDR1 MGHRA and CDR2 YSYEKL. CDR3 sequence (DNA): TGCGCCAGCAGCCAAGACCCCCCGGGGGACGAGCAGTACTTC. As protein: CASSQDPPGDEQYF.

The chain couples TRBV25-1 to TRBJ2-7, with 7 bases aligning to TRBD1. V was pared by 4 bases and J by 6 bases, with 3 bases of the junction left unmatched. This CDR3 has 12 amino acids. From germline, CDR1 is MGHDK and CDR2 SYGVNS. CDR3 protein: CASSGTGVEQYF. CDR3 DNA: TGTGCCAGCAGTGGTACAGGGGTCGAGCAGTACTTC.

This clonotype was picked up a small number of times. This sequence joins TRBV6-2 or TRBV6-3 and TRBJ2-7; 10 bases agree with TRBD2. The junction had 4 bases not matched to a gene; V was cut back by 0 bases and J by 2 bases. Germline-derived CDR1 and CDR2 are MNHEY and SVGEGT. The CDR3 totals 16 residues. For the CDR3, the DNA is TGTGCCAGCAGTTACTCCCGGACTAGCGGAGCCTACGAGCAGTACTTC. Its translation: CASSYSRTSGAYEQYF.

This rearrangement joins TRBV7-9 to TRBJ2-6, with no clear D. The CDR3 length is 14 residues. Germline V gene data show CDR1 as SEHNR and CDR2 as FQNEAQ (reference sequence). V shed 5 bases and J shed 0 bases, with 5 bases lying between them. This CDR3 reads CASSPASGANVLTF. The CDR3 bases are TGTGCCAGCAGCCCTGCCTCTGGGGCCAACGTCCTGACTTTC.

This chain joins TRBV29-1 and TRBJ1-2; tentatively, D is TRBD1 (5 bases). The CDR3 extends over 15 amino acids. CDR1 is SQVTM and CDR2 is ANQGSEA in the germline V gene. The V gene lost 0 bases and the J gene lost 0 bases, with 11 bases spanning the gap. The CDR3 reads CSVEDVEGPNYGYTF. The CDR3 region has the DNA TGCAGCGTTGAAGATGTCGAGGGACCTAACTATGGCTACACCTTC.

The chain recombines TRBV5-1 with TRBJ2-1, with 9 bases that match TRBD1. The trim removed 0 bases at V and 7 bases at J, leaving 2 bases unmatched. Germline values: CDR1 SGHRS, CDR2 YFSETQ. CDR3 length equals 14 residues. DNA of the CDR3: TGCGCCAGCAGCTTGGACAGGGGGCGAAATGAGCAGTTCTTC. Translating gives CASSLDRGRNEQFF.

DNA for the CDR3: TGTGCCAGCAGCTTACTAGGGACAGCCACTGAAGCTTTCTTT. Translated, it gives CASSLLGTATEAFF. The rearrangement links TRBV7-9 to TRBJ1-1; 7 bases match TRBD1. The germline gives CDR1 SEHNR, CDR2 FQNEAQ (reference sequence). The CDR3 totals 14 residues. V lost 2 bases, J lost 4 bases, and 4 bases stayed unmatched.